Below are 23 T cell receptor beta chains sequenced from a single sample in a study of cytomegalovirus exposure and HLA in healthy donors. With 60 Vbeta and 13 Jbeta primers, the PCR was carried out. Only in-frame clones appear in the TCRdb table, and some are missing; sequencing was by immunoSEQ multiplex PCR. Among 90,000 to 120,000 clones listed, roughly 82% were seen once. Sequencing input: PBMCs. The receptor source for this set is a man younger than 45 in good health and CMV-seropositive.

V is TRBV6-4 and J is TRBJ2-3; the match to TRBD2 covers 10 bases. CDR3 size: 14 residues. The germline gives CDR1 MRHNA, CDR2 SNTAGT. With V trimmed by 7 bases and J by 6 bases, 7 bases remained unmatched. CDR3 in amino acids: CASTEGTSVDTQYF. The CDR3 DNA reads as TGTGCCAGCACCGAGGGGACTAGCGTCGATACGCAGTATTTT.

The chain uses TRBV5-1 and TRBJ2-3; TRBD2 aligns across 8 bases. With V trimmed by 3 bases and J by 1 base, 13 bases remained unmatched. The length of the CDR3 is 18 residues. Germline CDR1 reads SGHRS; CDR2 reads YFSETQ. The CDR3 sequence is CASSSGTRGARGTDTQYF. Here the CDR3 DNA reads TGCGCCAGCAGCTCCGGGACTAGGGGTGCTAGGGGCACAGATACGCAGTATTTT.

This sequence joins TRBV7-3 and TRBJ1-1; 8 bases align to TRBD1. J gave up 0 bases and V 5 bases, and 11 bases lay outside the gene matches. Looked up from germline, CDR1 is SGHTA and CDR2 is FQGTGA. The CDR3 runs to 17 residues. In nucleotides, the CDR3 is TGTGCCAGCAGCCATGGACAGGGCAGAACGATGAACACTGAAGCTTTCTTT. Protein product: CASSHGQGRTMNTEAFF.

The genes are TRBV6-5 and TRBJ1-6, with TRBD1 matching over 8 bases. Germline CDR1 reads MNHEY; CDR2 reads SVGAGI. The ends lost 6 bases at V and 9 bases at J; junction bases unmatched: 7. This CDR3 is built from 14 residues. The CDR3 nucleotides read TGTGCCAGCAGAGCCGGGACAGGCTTTTCACCCCTCCACTTT. Its translation is CASRAGTGFSPLHF.

The V and J genes are TRBV15 and TRBJ2-3; 10 nucleotides match TRBD2. CDR3 size: 17 residues. V trimming: 0 bases; J trimming: 2 bases; junction bases outside the gene matches: 5. CDR1 and CDR2 from the germline V gene are LNHNV and YYDKDF (reference sequence). CDR3 amino acids: CATSRDLAGDVTDTQYF. The CDR3 DNA reads TGTGCCACCAGCAGAGATCTAGCGGGGGACGTCACAGATACGCAGTATTTT.

V gene TRBV28 combines with J gene TRBJ1-2, with 9 bases lining up with TRBD1. CDR1 MDHEN and CDR2 SYDVKM come from the germline V gene. V was clipped by 2 bases and J by 2 bases; unmatched bases: 0. The CDR3 loop spans 14 amino acids. The CDR3 loop reads CASSLTGGNYGYTF. The CDR3 bases are TGTGCCAGCAGTTTAACAGGGGGCAACTATGGCTACACCTTC.

V usage is TRBV5-6 and J usage is TRBJ1-2; 12 bases map to TRBD1. Germline assignment: CDR1 SGHDT and CDR2 YYEEEE. This CDR3 is built from 15 residues. With 4 bases clipped from V and 5 bases from J, the junction kept 6 bases outside the gene matches. The CDR3 DNA is TGTGCCAGCAGCCCGGGACAGGGGGCGCGGTATGGCTACACCTTC. Protein: CASSPGQGARYGYTF.

The J gene is TRBJ1-1, the V gene TRBV19; TRBD1 is a possible D gene (5 bases). V was trimmed by 7 bases and J by 5 bases, leaving 17 bases between them. The CDR3 contains 14 residues. Germline-derived CDR1 and CDR2 are LNHDA and SQIVND (reference sequence). The chain's CDR3 is CASTLQDVATEAFF. Here the CDR3 DNA reads TGTGCCAGTACTTTACAGGATGTGGCTACTGAAGCTTTCTTT.

The gene calls are TRBV19 and TRBJ1-2; D uncertain. The germline V gene has CDR1 LNHDA and CDR2 SQIVND (reference sequence). The ends were cut back, 3 bases at V and 7 bases at J, with 15 bases in the middle. The CDR3 extends over 14 amino acids. Here the CDR3 DNA reads TGTGCCAGTAGTATCCCGGGGAACCAAGGTGGCTACACCTTC. Translated: CASSIPGNQGGYTF.

This chain connects TRBV5-1 to TRBJ1-1; tentatively, D is TRBD1 (6 bases). CDR1 is SGHRS and CDR2 is YFSETQ in the germline V gene. Trimming cost V 4 bases and J 0 bases, with 13 bases left between them. This CDR3 has 15 amino acids. CDR3 sequence reads: CASSPQGILNTEAFF. The CDR3 DNA is TGCGCCAGCAGCCCACAGGGAATTTTGAACACTGAAGCTTTCTTT.

V usage is TRBV2 and J usage is TRBJ1-5; TRBD1 matches at 7 bases. From germline, CDR1 is SNHLY and CDR2 FYNNEI. The CDR3 is 15 residues long. V dropped 5 bases and J dropped 2; count of bases not matched to a gene: 6. Here the CDR3 reads CASSPTGFGNQPQHF. CDR3 bases: TGTGCCAGCAGTCCGACAGGGTTCGGCAATCAGCCCCAGCATTTT.

J is TRBJ2-2 and V is TRBV5-1; TRBD2 is a possible D gene (7 bases). V lost 5 bases, J lost 4 bases, and 24 bases lay in between. Looked up from germline, CDR1 is SGHRS and CDR2 is YFSETQ. This CDR3 contains 18 residues. CDR3 nucleotide sequence: TGCGCCAGCAGTATGACCTACGCGGGCGGGGGCCCCACCGGGGAGCTGTTTTTT. Translating it yields CASSMTYAGGGPTGELFF.

The V and J genes are TRBV6-6 and TRBJ1-1; 8 positions agree with TRBD1. Per germline, CDR1 MNHNY and CDR2 SVGAGI (reference sequence). This CDR3 spans 16 amino acids. The junction had 7 bases not matched to a gene; V was cut back by 2 bases and J by 2 bases. The CDR3 DNA is TGTGCCAGCAGTTACATGCAGGGGGCTGGTAACACTGAAGCTTTCTTT. Translated, it gives CASSYMQGAGNTEAFF.

V and J are TRBV5-6 and TRBJ1-3; D is perhaps TRBD1 (6 bases). The V and J ends lost 2 bases and 4 bases respectively, with 10 bases between them. Germline CDR1 SGHDT, CDR2 YYEEEE. This CDR3 has 14 residues. The CDR3: CASSFQGPGNTIYF. DNA of the CDR3: TGTGCCAGCAGCTTCCAGGGGCCAGGAAACACCATATATTTT.

V is TRBV7-6 and J is TRBJ2-7; TRBD1 might be the D (5 bases). Trimming shortened V by 5 bases and J by 5 bases, and 16 bases separated the two germline ends. CDR3 length: 14 residues. The germline V gene encodes CDR1 SGHVS and CDR2 FNYEAQ. The chain's CDR3 is CASSLDSGRDEQYF. CDR3 coding DNA: TGTGCCAGCAGCCTCGACTCAGGGCGCGACGAGCAGTACTTC. Together with reference TRBV7-6 and TRBJ2-7, the CDR3 gives the full variable domain: GAGVSQSPRYKVTKRGQDVALRCDPISGHVSLYWYRQALGQGPEFLTYFNYEAQQDKSGLPNDRFSAERPEGSISTLTIQRTEQRDSAMYRCASSLDSGRDEQYFGPGTRLTVT.

This chain connects TRBV13 to TRBJ2-7; 10 bases fit TRBD2. The trim removed 4 bases at V and 0 bases at J, leaving 9 bases unmatched. This CDR3 is built from 17 residues. Per germline, CDR1 PRHDT and CDR2 FYEKMQ (reference sequence). The CDR3 bases are TGTGCCAGCAGCTGGGGAGCTAGCGGGGGCTCCTCCTACGAGCAGTACTTC. Encoded protein: CASSWGASGGSSYEQYF.

The gene calls are TRBV7-6 and TRBJ2-5, with 7 bases aligning to TRBD1. This CDR3 is built from 15 residues. Trimming removed 4 bases from V and 5 bases from J; junction bases left unmatched: 10. Germline V gives CDR1 SGHVS, CDR2 FNYEAQ. The DNA of the CDR3 is TGTGCCAGCAGCTCGTTGGACAGGCACTACGAGACCCAGTACTTC. Its translation: CASSSLDRHYETQYF.

This clone has only a few counts. The germline gene is not matched at one end of the junction; a read error may be the cause. The V call is TRBV11-3, the J call TRBJ2-6; D might be TRBD1 (5 bases). Per the germline V gene, CDR1 is SGHNT and CDR2 is YENEEA. The CDR3 totals 13 residues. This CDR3 is CASSLQGANGLTF. The CDR3 nucleotides are TGTGCCAGCAGCTTACAAGGGGCCAACGGCCTGACTTTC.

As regards this clone: Germline is not matched at one junction end, which may reflect a read error. The chain links TRBV7-6 to TRBJ2-1, with D possibly TRBD2 on 5 matching bases. CDR1 and CDR2 (germline): SGHVS, FNYEAQ. The CDR3 sequence is 14 residues long. CDR3: CASSLAADYNEQFF. CDR3 nucleotide sequence: TGTGCCAGCAGCCTAGCAGCGGACTACAATGAGCAGTTCTTC. Filled out from reference TRBV7-6 and TRBJ2-1, the complete variable domain reads GAGVSQSPRYKVTKRGQDVALRCDPISGHVSLYWYRQALGQGPEFLTYFNYEAQQDKSGLPNDRFSAERPEGSISTLTIQRTEQRDSAMYRCASSLAADYNEQFFGPGTRLTVL.

The rearrangement links TRBV6-5 to TRBJ1-1, with TRBD1 matching 7 bases. The CDR3 has 13 residues. After removal of 5 bases from V and 3 bases from J, the junction contained 3 bases not matched to a gene. Germline V gene data show CDR1 as MNHEY and CDR2 as SVGAGI. CDR3 in amino acids: CASSQQGHTEAFF. CDR3 sequence (DNA): TGTGCCAGCAGTCAACAGGGGCACACTGAAGCTTTCTTT.

This chain joins TRBV9 and TRBJ2-5; 12 bases match TRBD2. This CDR3 comprises 17 residues. The V segment lost 2 bases and the J segment 4 bases; nucleotides outside the gene matches: 9. Germline-derived CDR1 and CDR2 are SGDLS and YYNGEE. CDR3 in amino acids: CASSVGVSSGGGETQYF. Written as DNA, the CDR3 is TGTGCCAGCAGCGTCGGTGTGTCTAGCGGGGGGGGAGAGACCCAGTACTTC. Together with reference TRBV9 and TRBJ2-5, the CDR3 gives the full variable domain: DSGVTQTPKHLITATGQRVTLRCSPRSGDLSVYWYQQSLDQGLQFLIQYYNGEERAKGNILERFSAQQFPDLHSELNLSSLELGDSALYFCASSVGVSSGGGETQYFGPGTRLLVL.

The chain links TRBV19 to TRBJ1-2, with a weak D call TRBD1 (5 bases). CDR3 size: 13 residues. Looked up from germline, CDR1 is LNHDA and CDR2 is SQIVND (reference sequence). Trimming took off 7 bases at V and 6 bases at J, with 15 bases between the two ends. The CDR3 sequence: CASTRRGNNGYTF. CDR3 nucleotides: TGTGCCAGTACCCGGCGGGGGAACAATGGCTACACCTTC.

This chain uses TRBV2 with TRBJ1-1, with 7 bases matching TRBD1. The CDR3 is made up of 14 amino acids. V lost 9 bases to trimming and J lost 8 bases; unmatched junction nucleotides: 15. Germline CDR1 SNHLY, CDR2 FYNNEI. CDR3 in amino acids: CASRGARGEWEAFF. For the CDR3, the DNA is TGTGCCAGTAGGGGGGCCAGGGGGGAATGGGAAGCTTTCTTT.